The 2 T cell receptor beta chains in this list originate from one sample, sequenced in a study of blood T cell repertoires in COVID-19. The assay was immunoSEQ multiplex PCR, and TCRdb's table has in-frame clones only and misses some. This table has approximately 120,000 clones, approximately 80% appearing once. The sample taken for sequencing was peripheral blood. The origin of the receptors is a man between 60 and 75 years old with acute or convalescent COVID-19.

The chain couples TRBV29-1 to TRBJ2-3; TRBD1 agrees at 9 bases. The CDR3 sequence is 13 residues long. The junction had 0 bases not matched to a gene; V was cut back by 4 bases and J by 1 base. Looked up from germline, CDR1 is SQVTM and CDR2 is ANQGSEA. CDR3 region: CSVGTGGTDTQYF. The CDR3 DNA sequence: TGCAGCGTTGGGACAGGGGGCACAGATACGCAGTATTTT.

The gene calls are TRBV5-4 and TRBJ1-6; no clear D gene. Per the germline V gene, CDR1 is SGHNT and CDR2 is YYREEE (reference sequence). The CDR3 sequence is 14 residues long. Deletions cut 0 bases from V and 6 bases from J, with 7 bases between. The CDR3 nucleotides are TGTGCCAGCAGCTTGGGAGGGTCTAATTCACCCCTCCACTTT. Its protein is CASSLGGSNSPLHF.